This T cell receptor (beta chain) appears in the sequencing data of a study of cytomegalovirus exposure and HLA in healthy donors. General study points: The tendency of first-cohort TCR clusters to co-occur in the roughly 130 validation repertoires was the finding of a later analysis.

Germline CDR1 SGHRS, CDR2 YFSETQ. With 4 bases removed from V and 6 bases from J, the gap between germline ends came to 8 bases. The length of the CDR3 is 12 residues. The sample holds a few counts of this clone. The antigen is unknown. TCRdb's copy holds only in-frame clones and misses some; the assay was immunoSEQ multiplex PCR. The repertoire holds around 150,000 clones, with about 95% as singletons. Sequencing was performed on PBMCs. This receptor was taken from a woman aged 18 to 35 in good health and CMV-seronegative. J is TRBJ1-3 and V is TRBV5-1; D perhaps matches TRBD1 (6 bases). The CDR3 loop reads CASSGGQNTIYF. The CDR3, as DNA: TGCGCCAGCAGCGGGGGACAAAACACCATATATTTT.